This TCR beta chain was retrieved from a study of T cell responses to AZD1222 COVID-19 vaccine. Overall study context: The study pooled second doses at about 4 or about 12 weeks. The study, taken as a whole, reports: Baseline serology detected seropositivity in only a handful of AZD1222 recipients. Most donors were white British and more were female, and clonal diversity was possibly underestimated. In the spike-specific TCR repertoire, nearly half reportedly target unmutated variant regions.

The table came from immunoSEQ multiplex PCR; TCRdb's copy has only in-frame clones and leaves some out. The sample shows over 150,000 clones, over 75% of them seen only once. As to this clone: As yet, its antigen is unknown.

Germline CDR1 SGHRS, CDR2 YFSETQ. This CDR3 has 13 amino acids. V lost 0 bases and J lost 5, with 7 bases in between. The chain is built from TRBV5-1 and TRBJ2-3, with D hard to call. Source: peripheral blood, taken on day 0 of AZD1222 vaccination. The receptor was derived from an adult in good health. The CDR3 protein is CASSLGSGDTQYF. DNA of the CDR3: TGCGCCAGCAGCTTGGGATCCGGAGATACGCAGTATTTT.